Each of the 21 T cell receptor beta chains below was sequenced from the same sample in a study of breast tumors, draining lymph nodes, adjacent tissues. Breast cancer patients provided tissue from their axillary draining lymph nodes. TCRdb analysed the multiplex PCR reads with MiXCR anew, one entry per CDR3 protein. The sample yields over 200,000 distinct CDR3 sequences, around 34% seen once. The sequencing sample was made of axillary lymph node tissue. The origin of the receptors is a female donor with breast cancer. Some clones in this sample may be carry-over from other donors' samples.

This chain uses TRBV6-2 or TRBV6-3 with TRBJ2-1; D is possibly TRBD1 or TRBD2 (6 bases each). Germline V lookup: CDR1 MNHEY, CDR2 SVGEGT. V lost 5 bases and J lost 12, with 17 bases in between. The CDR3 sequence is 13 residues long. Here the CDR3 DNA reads TGTGCCAGCAGTACCCGCTTTGGGGGGCCGCAGTTCTTC. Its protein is CASSTRFGGPQFF.

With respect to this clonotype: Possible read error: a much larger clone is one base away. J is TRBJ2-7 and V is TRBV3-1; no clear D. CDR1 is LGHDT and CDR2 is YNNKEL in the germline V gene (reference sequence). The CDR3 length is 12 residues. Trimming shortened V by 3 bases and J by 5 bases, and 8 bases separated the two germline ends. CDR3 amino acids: CASSQDVNEQYF. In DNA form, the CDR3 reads TGTGCCAGCAGCCAGGACGTCAACGAGCAGTACTTC.

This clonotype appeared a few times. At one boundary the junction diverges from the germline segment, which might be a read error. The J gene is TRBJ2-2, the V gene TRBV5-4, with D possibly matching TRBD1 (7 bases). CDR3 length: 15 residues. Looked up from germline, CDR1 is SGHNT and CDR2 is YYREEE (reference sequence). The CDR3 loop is CASSPRQGGTRELFF. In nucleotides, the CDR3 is TGTGCCAGCAGCCCCCGGCAGGGGGGCACCAGGGAGCTGTTTTTT.

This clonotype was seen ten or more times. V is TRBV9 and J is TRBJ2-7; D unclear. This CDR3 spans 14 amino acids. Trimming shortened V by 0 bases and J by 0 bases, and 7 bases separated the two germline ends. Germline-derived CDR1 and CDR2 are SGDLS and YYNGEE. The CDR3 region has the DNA TGTGCCAGCAGCGTAGAGCCGGGCTCCTACGAGCAGTACTTC. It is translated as CASSVEPGSYEQYF.

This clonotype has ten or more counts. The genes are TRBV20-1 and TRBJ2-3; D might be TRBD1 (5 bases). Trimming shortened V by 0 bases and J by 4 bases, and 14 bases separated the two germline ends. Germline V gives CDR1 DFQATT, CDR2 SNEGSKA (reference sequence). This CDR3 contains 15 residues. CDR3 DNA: TGCAGTGCTAGAGAACGGGCAGGGTTTGCAGATACGCAGTATTTT. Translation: CSARERAGFADTQYF.

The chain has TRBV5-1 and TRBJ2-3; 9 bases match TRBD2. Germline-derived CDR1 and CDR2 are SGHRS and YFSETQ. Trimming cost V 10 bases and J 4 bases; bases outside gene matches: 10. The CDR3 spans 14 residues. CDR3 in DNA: TGCGCCCTAATGGGGCTAGCGGGACCAGATACGCAGTATTTT. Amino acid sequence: CALMGLAGPDTQYF.

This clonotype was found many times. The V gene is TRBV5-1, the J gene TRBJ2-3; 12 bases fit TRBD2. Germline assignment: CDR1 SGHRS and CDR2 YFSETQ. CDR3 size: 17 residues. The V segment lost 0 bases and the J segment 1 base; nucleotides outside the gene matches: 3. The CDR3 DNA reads TGCGCCAGCAGCTTGGAAGGACTAGCGGGACGCACAGATACGCAGTATTTT. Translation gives CASSLEGLAGRTDTQYF.

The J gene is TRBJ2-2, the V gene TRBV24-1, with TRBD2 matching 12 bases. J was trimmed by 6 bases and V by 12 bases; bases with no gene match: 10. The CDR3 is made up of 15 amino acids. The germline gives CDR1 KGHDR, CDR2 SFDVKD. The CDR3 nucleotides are TGTGCCGCGTCTAGCGGGAGGGCCAGTGCCGGGGAGCTGTTTTTT. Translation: CAASSGRASAGELFF.

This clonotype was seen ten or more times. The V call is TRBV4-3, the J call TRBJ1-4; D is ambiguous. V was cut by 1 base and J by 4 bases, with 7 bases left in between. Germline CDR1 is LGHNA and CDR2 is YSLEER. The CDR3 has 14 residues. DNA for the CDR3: TGCGCCAGCAGCCAAGTTCTGGATAATGAAAAACTGTTTTTT. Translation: CASSQVLDNEKLFF.

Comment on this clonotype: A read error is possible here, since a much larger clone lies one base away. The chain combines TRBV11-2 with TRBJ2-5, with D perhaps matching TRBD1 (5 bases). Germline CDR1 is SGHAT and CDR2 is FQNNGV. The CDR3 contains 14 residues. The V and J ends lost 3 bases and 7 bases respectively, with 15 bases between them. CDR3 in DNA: TGTGCCAGCAGCTTGGCCTGGGGCCCAGGGACCCAGTACTTC. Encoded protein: CASSLAWGPGTQYF.

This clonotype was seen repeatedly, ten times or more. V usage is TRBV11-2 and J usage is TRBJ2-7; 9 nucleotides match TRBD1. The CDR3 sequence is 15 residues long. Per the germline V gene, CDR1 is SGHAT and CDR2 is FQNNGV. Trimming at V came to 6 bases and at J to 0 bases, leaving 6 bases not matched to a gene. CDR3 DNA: TGTGCCAGCAGTTGGACAGGGGCGGGCTCCTACGAGCAGTACTTC. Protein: CASSWTGAGSYEQYF.

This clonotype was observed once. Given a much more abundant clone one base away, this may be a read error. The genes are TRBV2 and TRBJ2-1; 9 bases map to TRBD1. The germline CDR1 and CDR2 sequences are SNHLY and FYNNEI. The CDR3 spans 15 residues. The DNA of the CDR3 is TGTGCCGGCAGGGAACAGGGGGCCAGGGGCTATGAGCAGTTCTTC. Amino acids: CAGREQGARGYEQFF.

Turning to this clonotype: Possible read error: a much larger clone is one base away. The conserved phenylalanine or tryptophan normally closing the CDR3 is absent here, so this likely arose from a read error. CDR3 region: CASSLGGVGNTIYL. CDR3 nucleotide sequence: TGTGCCAGCAGCCTCGGAGGTGTCGGAAACACCATATATCTT. The V and J genes are TRBV7-2 and TRBJ1-3; D gene ambiguous. Trimming took 5 bases from V and 4 from J, leaving 12 bases between them. CDR3 length equals 14 residues. Germline V gene lookup returns CDR1 SGHTA and CDR2 FQGNSA.

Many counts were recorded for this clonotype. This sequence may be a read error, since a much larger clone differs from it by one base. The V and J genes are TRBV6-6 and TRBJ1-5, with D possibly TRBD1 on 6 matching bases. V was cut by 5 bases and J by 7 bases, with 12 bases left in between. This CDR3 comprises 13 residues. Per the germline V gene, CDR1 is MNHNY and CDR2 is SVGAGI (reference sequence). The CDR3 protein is CASSRDIGQPQHF. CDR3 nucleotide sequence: TGTGCCAGCAGTCGGGACATTGGGCAGCCCCAGCATTTT.

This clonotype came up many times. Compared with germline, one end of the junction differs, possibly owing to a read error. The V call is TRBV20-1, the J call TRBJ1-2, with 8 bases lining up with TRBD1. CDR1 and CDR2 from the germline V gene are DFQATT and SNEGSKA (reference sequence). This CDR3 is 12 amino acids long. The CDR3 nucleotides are TGCAGTGCTAGAGAGAAGACAGGGGCTGGACTCTTC. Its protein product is CSAREKTGAGLF.

The CDR3 reads CASSFTGVGPHTDTQYF. CDR3 nucleotides: TGTGCCAGCAGCTTCACAGGGGTCGGACCCCACACAGATACGCAGTATTTT. This chain connects TRBV7-3 to TRBJ2-3; 7 bases agree with TRBD1. V was pared by 3 bases and J by 2 bases, with 11 bases of the junction left unmatched. Germline CDR1 reads SGHTA; CDR2 reads FQGTGA. CDR3 size: 17 residues.

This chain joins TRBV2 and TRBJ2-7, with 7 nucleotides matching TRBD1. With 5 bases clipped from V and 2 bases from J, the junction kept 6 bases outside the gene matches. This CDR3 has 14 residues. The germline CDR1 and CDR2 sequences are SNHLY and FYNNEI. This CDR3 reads CASSLSRGPYEQYF. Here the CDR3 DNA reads TGTGCCAGCAGTTTATCGAGGGGGCCCTACGAGCAGTACTTC.

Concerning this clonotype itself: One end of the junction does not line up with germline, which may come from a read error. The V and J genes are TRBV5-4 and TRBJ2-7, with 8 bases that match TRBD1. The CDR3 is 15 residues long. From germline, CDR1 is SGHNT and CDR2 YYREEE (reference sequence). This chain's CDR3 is CASSQTGQGANEQYF. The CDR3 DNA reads TGCGCCAGCAGCCAGACGGGTCAGGGGGCGAACGAGCAGTACTTC.

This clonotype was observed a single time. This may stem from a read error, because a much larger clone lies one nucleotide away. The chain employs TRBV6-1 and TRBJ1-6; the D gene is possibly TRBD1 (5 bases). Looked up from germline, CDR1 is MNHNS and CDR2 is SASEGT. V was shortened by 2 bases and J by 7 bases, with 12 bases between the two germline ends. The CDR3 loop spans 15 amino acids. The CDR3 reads CASSESGAGNSPLHF. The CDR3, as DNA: TGTGCCAGCAGTGAATCCGGGGCGGGCAATTCACCCCTCCACTTT.

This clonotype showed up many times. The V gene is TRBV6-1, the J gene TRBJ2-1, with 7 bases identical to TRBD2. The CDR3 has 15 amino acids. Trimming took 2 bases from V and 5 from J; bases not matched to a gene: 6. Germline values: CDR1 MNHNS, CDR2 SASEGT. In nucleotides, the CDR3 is TGTGCCAGCAGTGAAATTAGCGGGTCCAACAATGAGCAGTTCTTC. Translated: CASSEISGSNNEQFF.

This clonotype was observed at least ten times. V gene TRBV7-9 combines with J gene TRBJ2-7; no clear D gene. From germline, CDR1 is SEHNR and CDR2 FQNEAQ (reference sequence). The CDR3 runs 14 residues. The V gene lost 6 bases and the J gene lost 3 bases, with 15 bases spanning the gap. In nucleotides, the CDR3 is TGTGCCAGCAGTTTCGCGGACCGATACTACGAGCAGTACTTC. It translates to CASSFADRYYEQYF.